Listed below are T cell receptor beta chains from one sample, sequenced in a study of cytomegalovirus exposure and HLA in healthy donors. TCRdb keeps only in-frame clones here, not all; method: immunoSEQ multiplex PCR. The table records about 140,000 clones, about 75% of them present only once. What was sequenced was PBMCs. These receptors all come from a man younger than 35 in good health and CMV-seronegative. The CDR3 runs from the conserved cysteine through the conserved F or W. D genes are given only for firm matches. The size field is filled for only some rows; it gives once, few, many or a size class.

CASSPLGHSNQPQHF TGTGCCAGCTCCCCCTTAGGACATAGCAATCAGCCCCAGCATTTT TRBJ1-5 - TRBV18 -
CASSLSGGSGRKGEQYF TGTGCCAGCAGTTTATCTGGTGGGAGCGGGAGGAAGGGCGAGCAGTACTTC TRBJ2-7 few TRBV27 TRBD2
CASSLYYRTSGSKSTEQYF TGCGCCAGCAGCCTCTACTACCGGACTAGCGGGAGCAAGAGTACCGAGCAGTACTTC TRBJ2-7 - TRBV5-1 TRBD2
CASSPDRVQPQHF TGTGCCAGCAGCCCCGACAGGGTCCAGCCCCAGCATTTT TRBJ1-5 - TRBV11-2 TRBD1
CASTFHNGGGYEQYF TGTGCCAGCACCTTTCATAATGGCGGTGGTTACGAGCAGTACTTC TRBJ2-7 - TRBV7-2 -
CASSLVGGYDTQYF TGTGCCAGCAGCTTGGTGGGGGGGTACGATACGCAGTATTTT TRBJ2-3 few TRBV13 TRBD2
CASSLSFSPPGQGPYEQYF TGCGCCAGCAGCTTGTCTTTCTCACCACCGGGACAGGGACCCTACGAGCAGTACTTC TRBJ2-7 - TRBV5-1 TRBD1
CASSLNAGGSFGANVLTF TGTGCCAGCAGCCTAAACGCAGGGGGGTCTTTTGGGGCCAACGTCCTGACTTTC TRBJ2-6 - TRBV27 -
CASSLNRQNTEAFF TGTGCCAGCAGCTTAAACAGACAGAACACTGAAGCTTTCTTT TRBJ1-1 - TRBV13 -
CASSNTGTSGNNEQFF TGTGCCAGCAGCAACACCGGGACTAGCGGTAACAATGAGCAGTTCTTC TRBJ2-1 - TRBV11-3 TRBD2
CASSLAGQADEAFF TGCGCCAGCAGCTTGGCTGGACAGGCGGATGAAGCTTTCTTT TRBJ1-1 - TRBV5-1 TRBD1
CASSVGERPYNEQFF TGTGCCAGCAGTGTCGGGGAGCGCCCTTACAATGAGCAGTTCTTC TRBJ2-1 once TRBV2 -
CASSSTSGSTDTQYF TGTGCCAGCAGTTCGACTAGCGGGAGCACAGATACGCAGTATTTT TRBJ2-3 - TRBV27 TRBD2
CASSEGISGGSYNSPLHF TGTGCCAGCAGTGAAGGAATATCGGGGGGCTCCTATAATTCACCCCTCCACTTT TRBJ1-6 - TRBV6-1 -
CATSSGGGDEQYF TGTGCCACCAGCAGCGGCGGGGGCGACGAGCAGTACTTC TRBJ2-7 - TRBV15 -
CASRGQGGGTSYEQYF TGCGCCAGCAGGGGACAGGGAGGGGGAACCTCCTACGAGCAGTACTTC TRBJ2-7 - TRBV5-1 TRBD1
CASSEEGQGYEQYF TGTGCCAGCAGTGAAGAGGGACAGGGATACGAGCAGTACTTC TRBJ2-7 - TRBV25-1 TRBD1
CASSYPGQGTNQPQHF TGTGCCAGCAGTTATCCGGGACAGGGCACAAATCAGCCCCAGCATTTT TRBJ1-5 few TRBV6-6 TRBD1
CASSVFLATNEKLFF TGTGCCAGCAGTGTTTTCCTTGCAACTAATGAAAAACTGTTTTTT TRBJ1-4 few TRBV2 -
CASSLGGAGGETQYF TGTGCCAGCAGCTTAGGTGGGGCAGGGGGAGAGACCCAGTACTTC TRBJ2-5 few TRBV7-9 TRBD1
CAWGQGVPYEQYF TGTGCCTGGGGGCAGGGGGTCCCCTACGAGCAGTACTTC TRBJ2-7 - TRBV30 TRBD1
CASSPTGPNDEQYF TGTGCCAGCTCACCAACAGGGCCGAACGACGAGCAGTACTTC TRBJ2-7 - TRBV18 -
CASSDQGYEQFF TGTGCCAGCAGTGACCAGGGCTATGAGCAGTTCTTC TRBJ2-1 - TRBV2 -
CASSFRLANSYEQYF TGTGCCAGCAGTTTCAGGCTAGCGAACTCCTACGAGCAGTACTTC TRBJ2-7 - TRBV28 -
CASQSGRSSYEQYF TGTGCCAGCCAAAGTGGGAGGAGCTCCTACGAGCAGTACTTC TRBJ2-7 - TRBV6-5 -
CASSSEGSTYGYTF TGTGCCAGCAGTTCGGAGGGCTCCACCTATGGCTACACCTTC TRBJ1-2 once TRBV7-3 -
CASSSGTGWGSYNEQFF TGTGCCAGCAGTTCCGGAACAGGGTGGGGTAGTTACAATGAGCAGTTCTTC TRBJ2-1 - TRBV27 -
CAWTKREGYEQYF TGTGCCTGGACAAAGCGGGAGGGTTACGAGCAGTACTTC TRBJ2-7 - TRBV30 TRBD2
CASSWGQGGYEQYF TGTGCCAGCAGCTGGGGCCAGGGGGGATACGAGCAGTACTTC TRBJ2-7 - TRBV5-4 -
CASSVVAGAMDEQFF TGTGCCAGCAGCGTAGTGGCAGGGGCTATGGATGAGCAGTTCTTC TRBJ2-1 once TRBV9 -
CASSLIRDLDTQYF TGTGCCAGCAGTTTAATCCGGGATCTAGATACGCAGTATTTT TRBJ2-3 once TRBV27 -
CASSRSETENQPQHF TGTGCCAGCAGCCGTTCCGAGACAGAGAATCAGCCCCAGCATTTT TRBJ1-5 few TRBV7-8 -
CASSLGGGNTEAFF TGTGCCAGCAGCTTGGGCGGGGGGAACACTGAAGCTTTCTTT TRBJ1-1 - TRBV5-4 -
CASSQDLGTSLHF TGCGCCAGCAGCCAAGATCTCGGGACTTCCCTCCACTTT TRBJ1-6 - TRBV4-1 -
CASSETSGGVGEQYF TGTGCCAGCAGTGAAACTAGCGGGGGGGTGGGCGAGCAGTACTTC TRBJ2-7 - TRBV6-1 TRBD2
CASSRMTSGSKGSSYNEQFF TGCGCCAGCAGTCGAATGACTAGCGGGAGTAAAGGGAGCTCCTACAATGAGCAGTTCTTC TRBJ2-1 - TRBV23-1 TRBD2
CASSGPPQPQHF TGTGCCAGCAGTGGTCCCCCGCAGCCCCAGCATTTT TRBJ1-5 few TRBV6-1 -
CASSVITFYEQYF TGTGCCAGCAGTGTGATTACCTTCTACGAGCAGTACTTC TRBJ2-7 - TRBV6-1 -
CASSPGLAGGISTDTQYF TGTGCCAGCAGCCCTGGACTAGCGGGGGGGATAAGCACAGATACGCAGTATTTT TRBJ2-3 - TRBV5-4 TRBD2
CASSIPGQGASGNTIYF TGTGCCAGTAGTATTCCGGGACAGGGGGCCTCTGGAAACACCATATATTTT TRBJ1-3 - TRBV19 TRBD1
CAHGRRGTYEQYF TGTGCCCACGGGCGCAGGGGTACCTACGAGCAGTACTTC TRBJ2-7 - TRBV30 -
CASSVGTALSYEQYF TGTGCCAGCAGCGTCGGCACAGCCCTGTCCTACGAGCAGTACTTC TRBJ2-7 - TRBV9 -
CASSDGGGQPQHF TGTGCCAGCAGTGATGGGGGGGGGCAGCCCCAGCATTTT TRBJ1-5 - TRBV6-1 -
CASSLTRGGLAGDVTF TGTGCCAGCAGTTTAACCCGGGGGGGGCTAGCGGGAGATGTAACGTTC TRBJ2-7 - TRBV27 TRBD2